Listed here are 26 T cell receptor beta chains from one sample, sequenced in a study of PD-1 blockade in classical Hodgkin lymphoma. Every one of the patients relapsed after autologous stem cell transplantation (brentuximab vedotin exposure was variable). Sequencing used immunoSEQ multiplex PCR; TCRdb keeps in-frame clones, though not all of them. The table lists 35,000 to 45,000 clones, 69% of them singletons. The material sequenced was peripheral blood mononuclear cells (PBMCs), taken before the second cycle of nivolumab. The source of these receptors is a human donor with classical Hodgkin lymphoma.

This clone has just a few counts. The chain uses TRBV10-3 and TRBJ1-5, with 8 bases identical to TRBD1. Germline values: CDR1 ENHRY, CDR2 SYGVKD. The CDR3 has 14 amino acids. V was clipped by 6 bases and J by 5 bases; unmatched bases: 6. In DNA, the CDR3 is TGTGCCATCAGGGGTGCAGGGGGCGATCAGCCCCAGCATTTT. Its protein product is CAIRGAGGDQPQHF.

The V and J genes are TRBV2 and TRBJ2-3; the D gene is possibly TRBD1 (6 bases). Germline V gives CDR1 SNHLY, CDR2 FYNNEI. V gave up 6 bases and J gave up 0 bases, with 13 bases separating them. CDR3 length equals 15 residues. The CDR3 here is CASRQTGTSTDTQYF. The CDR3 DNA reads as TGTGCCAGCAGGCAGACAGGCACTAGCACAGATACGCAGTATTTT.

The chain links TRBV16 to TRBJ1-1; D gene uncertain. This CDR3 has 13 amino acids. Germline V lookup: CDR1 KGHSY, CDR2 FQNENV. V lost 0 bases, J lost 1 base, and 3 bases lay in between. The DNA for the CDR3 is TGTGCCAGCAGCCAATCGAGGAACACTGAAGCTTTCTTT. This translates into CASSQSRNTEAFF.

This clone came up a few times. The rearrangement uses TRBV18 and TRBJ1-5; D is unresolved. Germline assignment: CDR1 KGHSH and CDR2 LQKENI. The CDR3 has 14 residues. V gave up 1 base and J gave up 9 bases, with 13 bases separating them. CDR3 protein: CASSPLPGLGPQHF. DNA for the CDR3: TGTGCCAGCTCACCACTTCCCGGTTTGGGGCCCCAGCATTTT.

The chain carries TRBV29-1 and TRBJ2-7, with TRBD1 matching 7 bases. The V and J ends lost 5 bases and 5 bases, in that order; junction bases with no gene match: 15. The CDR3 extends over 15 amino acids. Germline V gene sequence: CDR1 SQVTM, CDR2 ANQGSEA. The CDR3 loop reads CSVLSWTGIWNEQYF. DNA for the CDR3: TGCAGCGTTCTTAGTTGGACAGGTATATGGAACGAGCAGTACTTC.

A single count supports this clone. V is TRBV28 and J is TRBJ1-6, with D unresolved. The germline V gene encodes CDR1 MDHEN and CDR2 SYDVKM. This CDR3 region has 17 residues. V lost 7 bases and J lost 4, with 20 bases in between. The CDR3 bases are TGTGCCAGCAACAGAGGTCTCGGTGACTTTTATAATTCACCCCTCCACTTT. Its protein product is CASNRGLGDFYNSPLHF.

V gene TRBV6-1 combines with J gene TRBJ1-2; 7 bases fit TRBD1. This CDR3 spans 15 amino acids. The V gene end was trimmed by 7 bases and the J gene end by 8 bases; junction bases not matched to a gene: 16. Looked up from germline, CDR1 is MNHNS and CDR2 is SASEGT. In nucleotides, the CDR3 is TGTGCCAGCAATCTTGACAGGGAAAGGATGTGGGGCTACACCTTC. It translates to CASNLDRERMWGYTF.

The CDR3 protein is CASRPGGRGGYTF. The CDR3, as DNA: TGTGCCAGTAGGCCAGGCGGGCGCGGGGGCTACACCTTC. V gene TRBV19 combines with J gene TRBJ1-2; D is undetermined. The germline gives CDR1 LNHDA, CDR2 SQIVND (reference sequence). The CDR3 is 13 residues long. Trimming stripped 6 bases from V and 8 bases from J, with 16 bases between.

The J gene is TRBJ1-3, the V gene TRBV2, with a possible D match to TRBD1 (5 bases). Germline CDR1 and CDR2: SNHLY and FYNNEI. Trimming removed 1 base at V and 0 bases at J, with 7 bases between. The CDR3 has 15 residues. The CDR3: CASSEGQSSGNTIYF. CDR3 bases: TGTGCCAGCAGTGAAGGACAGAGCTCTGGAAACACCATATATTTT.

The genes are TRBV28 and TRBJ1-2; D not resolved. The CDR3 extends over 11 amino acids. Per germline, CDR1 MDHEN and CDR2 SYDVKM. Between the trimmed V and J ends, which lost 3 bases and 3 bases, there was a span of 2 bases. CDR3: CASSFHYGYTF. CDR3 DNA: TGTGCCAGCAGTTTCCACTATGGCTACACCTTC.

This sequence joins TRBV27 and TRBJ2-3; D is perhaps TRBD2 (5 bases). Germline V gene sequence: CDR1 MNHEY, CDR2 SMNVEV (reference sequence). Trimming removed 5 bases from V and 3 bases from J, with 15 bases in between. The CDR3 loop spans 15 amino acids. CDR3 in DNA: TGTGCCAGCAGTACGTCTTGGGAGCGGACAGATACGCAGTATTTT. Translated: CASSTSWERTDTQYF.

The chain has TRBV18 and TRBJ1-3; perhaps TRBD1 as D (5 bases). The CDR3 is made up of 13 amino acids. CDR1 and CDR2 from the germline V gene are KGHSH and LQKENI. V lost 6 bases, J lost 0 bases, and 6 bases lay in between. CDR3 sequence: CASSDTSGNTIYF. The CDR3 DNA is TGTGCCAGCTCGGACACCTCTGGAAACACCATATATTTT.

The CDR3 DNA sequence: TGCGCCAGCAGCTTGCAGTCTAGCACCCAAGAGACCCAGTACTTC. Translation: CASSLQSSTQETQYF. This chain links TRBV5-1 with TRBJ2-5, with a tentative D call TRBD2 (5 bases). This CDR3 comprises 15 residues. V was pared by 1 base and J by 1 base, with 11 bases between. Germline CDR1 reads SGHRS; CDR2 reads YFSETQ. Full variable domain (remainder filled in from reference TRBV5-1 and TRBJ2-5): KAGVTQTPRYLIKTRGQQVTLSCSPISGHRSVSWYQQTPGQGLQFLFEYFSETQRNKGNFPGRFSGRQFSNSRSEMNVSTLELGDSALYLCASSLQSSTQETQYFGPGTRLLVL.

The rearrangement joins TRBV5-4 to TRBJ2-5; the match to TRBD2 covers 8 bases. This CDR3 is 16 amino acids long. V shed 2 bases and J 2 bases; nucleotides not matched to a gene: 8. CDR1 and CDR2 (germline): SGHNT, YYREEE (reference sequence). The CDR3 bases are TGTGCCAGCAGCTTAGGCGGAGCGGGGGTGCAAGAGACCCAGTACTTC. Translated: CASSLGGAGVQETQYF.

The chain combines TRBV2 with TRBJ2-4; TRBD2 matches at 8 bases. Germline CDR1 is SNHLY and CDR2 is FYNNEI. The CDR3 extends over 15 amino acids. Unmatched junction bases numbered 5, after V lost 1 base and J lost 6 bases. The CDR3 DNA is TGTGCCAGCAGTGAAGGGAGAGCGGGAGTAAACATTCAGTACTTC. Translating it yields CASSEGRAGVNIQYF.

This clone was recorded a few times. The chain employs TRBV15 and TRBJ2-1, with TRBD1 matching 10 bases. V gave up 5 bases and J gave up 0 bases; unmatched junction bases: 1. Germline V lookup: CDR1 LNHNV, CDR2 YYDKDF (reference sequence). This CDR3 comprises 15 residues. This CDR3 reads CATSRDRGSYNEQFF. DNA for the CDR3: TGTGCCACCAGCCGGGACAGGGGCTCCTACAATGAGCAGTTCTTC.

The V call is TRBV28, the J call TRBJ2-7; D is possibly TRBD1 (6 bases). This CDR3 region has 14 residues. With 9 bases removed from V and 3 bases from J, the gap between germline ends came to 18 bases. CDR1 is MDHEN and CDR2 is SYDVKM in the germline V gene. CDR3 in amino acids: CASHYGQKNYEQYF. In DNA, the CDR3 is TGTGCCAGTCACTACGGACAGAAAAACTACGAGCAGTACTTC.

This rearrangement joins TRBV9 to TRBJ2-4; tentatively, D is TRBD1 or TRBD2 (6 bases each). Trimming pared 0 bases from V and 6 bases from J, leaving 13 bases between. CDR1 is SGDLS, CDR2 YYNGEE, per germline. The CDR3 contains 15 residues. The CDR3 nucleotides are TGTGCCAGCAGCGTAGGGTGGGGGGCCGGAAACATTCAGTACTTC. This encodes CASSVGWGAGNIQYF.

The V and J genes are TRBV5-1 and TRBJ1-6; D gene ambiguous. CDR1 SGHRS and CDR2 YFSETQ come from the germline V gene. Trimming pared 0 bases from V and 0 bases from J, leaving 10 bases between. This CDR3 spans 17 amino acids. The CDR3 loop is CASSLGPTGSYNSPLHF. The CDR3 DNA reads as TGCGCCAGCAGCTTGGGCCCGACGGGCTCCTATAATTCACCCCTCCACTTT.

The chain carries TRBV9 and TRBJ2-3, with TRBD2 matching over 12 bases. This CDR3 is built from 15 residues. From germline, CDR1 is SGDLS and CDR2 YYNGEE. Trimming at V came to 2 bases and at J to 6 bases, leaving 4 bases not matched to a gene. CDR3 amino acids: CASSVTSGGLDTQYF. CDR3 nucleotide sequence: TGTGCCAGCAGCGTCACTAGCGGGGGGTTGGATACGCAGTATTTT.

This chain links TRBV4-3 with TRBJ2-7; TRBD2 matches 9 bases. The CDR3 spans 16 residues. Germline lookup yields CDR1 LGHNA and CDR2 YSLEER. V lost 0 bases to trimming and J lost 3 bases; unmatched junction nucleotides: 6. This CDR3 is CASSQDRLAVNYEQYF. The DNA for the CDR3 is TGCGCCAGCAGCCAAGATAGACTAGCGGTGAACTACGAGCAGTACTTC.

The rearrangement links TRBV29-1 to TRBJ2-1; no reliable D call. Germline assignment: CDR1 SQVTM and CDR2 ANQGSEA. The V end lost 3 bases, the J end lost 0 bases, and 9 bases lay between the germline ends. The CDR3 contains 14 residues. The CDR3 nucleotides are TGCAGCGTTGACGGCAGGAGCTCCTACAATGAGCAGTTCTTC. Translated: CSVDGRSSYNEQFF.

The chain is built from TRBV2 and TRBJ2-1; 13 nucleotides match TRBD2. In germline, CDR1 is SNHLY, CDR2 FYNNEI. V gave up 5 bases and J gave up 5 bases; unmatched junction bases: 6. The length of the CDR3 is 16 residues. The CDR3 spells CASSMLGLAGNNEQFF. The CDR3 region has the DNA TGTGCCAGCAGTATGCTGGGACTAGCGGGAAACAATGAGCAGTTCTTC.

This clone has a handful of counts. The chain couples TRBV30 to TRBJ1-2; D perhaps matches TRBD1 (5 bases). There are 11 residues in the CDR3. Germline-derived CDR1 and CDR2 are GTSNPN and SVGIG (reference sequence). V lost 0 bases, J lost 14 bases, and 13 bases lay in between. The CDR3 DNA is TGTGCCTGGAGTGTAGCAGGGAAAGAAACCTTC. It translates to CAWSVAGKETF.

CDR3 loop: CAWNRGLGYTF. The CDR3 DNA reads TGTGCCTGGAATAGGGGGCTCGGCTACACCTTC. The chain carries TRBV30 and TRBJ1-2; TRBD1 matches at 7 bases. After removal of 4 bases from V and 8 bases from J, the junction contained 4 bases not matched to a gene. Per germline, CDR1 GTSNPN and CDR2 SVGIG (reference sequence). This CDR3 is built from 11 residues.

The chain employs TRBV6-5 and TRBJ2-7, with a weak D call TRBD2 (5 bases). Trimming pared 6 bases from V and 8 bases from J, leaving 17 bases between. Germline CDR1 is MNHEY and CDR2 is SVGAGI. The CDR3 length is 13 residues. In DNA form, the CDR3 reads TGTGCCAGCAGGAGAGAGTACGACGGGAAGCAGTACTTC. Translation gives CASRREYDGKQYF.